These 25 T cell receptor beta chains were all obtained from the same sample, sequenced in a study of T cells in Graves' hyperthyroidism and ophthalmopathy. Template material for amplifying TCR beta CDR3 regions consisted of RNA transcripts. First-round RT-PCR of the TCR CDR3 relied on the HTBI primer set. Via MiXCR, TCRdb re-called the multiplex PCR reads, giving one row per CDR3 protein. The sample contains fewer than 750,000 distinct CDR3 sequences, around 46% of which appear only once. Input material: peripheral blood or thyroid tissue (not recorded which). All receptors come from a woman between 18 and 29 years old with Graves' hyperthyroidism.

This clonotype occurred many times. This rearrangement joins TRBV7-8 to TRBJ1-1; weak D call: TRBD1 (5 bases). The CDR3 loop spans 14 amino acids. V gave up 1 base and J gave up 3 bases, with 9 bases separating them. Germline loops: CDR1 SGHVS, CDR2 FQNEAQ. The CDR3 DNA sequence: TGTGCCAGCAGCTTAGGGGGCAGATACACTGAAGCTTTCTTT. Translated, it gives CASSLGGRYTEAFF.

V and J are TRBV24-1 and TRBJ2-7; 12 nucleotides agree with TRBD1. The germline CDR1 and CDR2 sequences are KGHDR and SFDVKD. The J segment lost 2 bases and the V segment lost 4 bases, leaving 2 bases of the junction unmatched. The CDR3 covers 15 residues. CDR3: CATSDGTGGTYEQYF. The DNA for the CDR3 is TGTGCCACCAGTGACGGGACAGGGGGCACCTACGAGCAGTACTTC.

In its sample, this clonotype was seen many times. The chain is built from TRBV4-1 and TRBJ2-7; D uncertain. Per the germline V gene, CDR1 is MGHRA and CDR2 is YSYEKL. This CDR3 is 15 amino acids long. The V and J ends lost 2 bases and 0 bases respectively, with 11 bases between them. CDR3 sequence reads: CASSQLGRNSYEQYF. DNA for the CDR3: TGCGCCAGCAGCCAATTGGGCCGAAACTCCTACGAGCAGTACTTC.

As to this clonotype: This may stem from a read error, because a much larger clone lies one nucleotide away. The chain combines TRBV14 with TRBJ1-4; TRBD1 might be the D (5 bases). Germline lookup yields CDR1 SGHDN and CDR2 FVKESK. The CDR3 spans 13 residues. The CDR3 DNA reads as TGTGCCAGCAGTCGGACATCTGGGGAAAAACTGCTTTTT. It translates to CASSRTSGEKLLF.

This clonotype has a handful of counts. V is TRBV7-2 and J is TRBJ2-7; perhaps TRBD1 as D (6 bases). V lost 3 bases to trimming and J lost 1 base, with 13 bases between them. The CDR3 has 15 amino acids. From germline, CDR1 is SGHTA and CDR2 FQGNSA. CDR3 residues: CASSFTGPNSYEQYF. DNA of the CDR3: TGTGCCAGCAGCTTTACAGGGCCCAATTCCTACGAGCAGTACTTC.

This clonotype was seen only a few times. The rearrangement links TRBV2 to TRBJ2-2; perhaps TRBD1 as D (6 bases). This CDR3 spans 13 amino acids. V was cut by 3 bases and J by 7 bases, with 9 bases left in between. The germline V gene encodes CDR1 SNHLY and CDR2 FYNNEI. The CDR3, as DNA: TGTGCCAGCAGTGACAGGGGAAACGGGGAGCTGTTTTTT. As protein: CASSDRGNGELFF.

This chain joins TRBV5-6 and TRBJ1-5, with D unresolved. Per the germline V gene, CDR1 is SGHDT and CDR2 is YYEEEE. V shed 0 bases and J shed 0 bases, with 13 bases lying between them. The CDR3 totals 17 residues. The CDR3 DNA sequence: TGTGCCAGCAGCTTGGCCGAGGTACAAAATAGCAATCAGCCCCAGCATTTT. Translating gives CASSLAEVQNSNQPQHF.

This clonotype was detected ten times or more. V is TRBV15 and J is TRBJ2-7; no definite D call. Germline V gene lookup returns CDR1 LNHNV and CDR2 YYDKDF (reference sequence). The CDR3 contains 13 residues. The V and J ends lost 0 bases and 3 bases respectively, with 6 bases between them. The CDR3 loop reads CATSRDDLYEQYF. The CDR3, as DNA: TGTGCCACCAGCAGAGATGATCTCTACGAGCAGTACTTC.

As for this clonotype: At one of its ends the junction is not consistent with the germline gene, which may arise from a read error. The chain joins TRBV29-1 to TRBJ2-7; D tentatively fits TRBD1 or TRBD2 (6 bases each). CDR1 and CDR2 (germline): SQVTM, ANQGSEA. CDR3 length: 14 amino acids. In DNA form, the CDR3 reads TGCAGCGTTGTTTCCGGGGGCGAAGCCTACGGGCAGTACTTC. Protein sequence: CSVVSGGEAYGQYF.

The CDR3 is CASSAREADTQYF. CDR3 in DNA: TGTGCCAGTAGTGCGAGAGAGGCAGATACGCAGTATTTT. The V call is TRBV19, the J call TRBJ2-3; unclear D gene. Between the trimmed V and J ends, which lost 5 bases and 4 bases, there was a span of 10 bases. Per germline, CDR1 LNHDA and CDR2 SQIVND (reference sequence). The CDR3 has 13 amino acids.

Ten or more counts support this clonotype. This sequence joins TRBV5-5 and TRBJ2-7, with no clear D. The V gene lost 3 bases and the J gene lost 2 bases, with 12 bases spanning the gap. Germline V gives CDR1 SGHKS, CDR2 YYEKEE (reference sequence). The CDR3 sequence is 14 residues long. The CDR3 here is CASSSLAATYEQYF. CDR3 nucleotides: TGTGCCAGCAGCTCGTTAGCAGCTACCTACGAGCAGTACTTC.

This clonotype appeared many times. This chain connects TRBV29-1 to TRBJ2-7; D perhaps matches TRBD2 (5 bases). This CDR3 comprises 12 residues. The V end lost 5 bases, the J end lost 0 bases, and 8 bases lay between the germline ends. Looked up from germline, CDR1 is SQVTM and CDR2 is ANQGSEA. CDR3 sequence reads: CSVSRDSYEQYF. The CDR3, as DNA: TGCAGCGTTTCCCGGGACTCCTACGAGCAGTACTTC.

The chain is built from TRBV12-3 or TRBV12-4 and TRBJ2-7, with 10 bases aligning to TRBD1. The CDR3 length is 15 residues. With 6 bases clipped from V and 8 bases from J, the junction kept 13 bases outside the gene matches. As DNA, the CDR3 is TGTGCCAGCAGCCGGACAGGGGGGAATCAGCCCCAGCAGTACTTC. Translation gives CASSRTGGNQPQQYF.

This clonotype has ten or more counts. The rearrangement links TRBV19 to TRBJ1-2, with D uncertain. V lost 1 base to trimming and J lost 1 base, with 16 bases between them. CDR3 length equals 17 residues. Germline lookup yields CDR1 LNHDA and CDR2 SQIVND (reference sequence). The CDR3 DNA sequence: TGTGCCAGTAGTATAGGGGGATCTCGGGGATATAACTATGGCTACACCTTC. Translation: CASSIGGSRGYNYGYTF.

The chain recombines TRBV10-3 with TRBJ2-7; 10 nucleotides match TRBD1. CDR1 is ENHRY and CDR2 is SYGVKD in the germline V gene. This CDR3 is 12 amino acids long. V lost 7 bases to trimming and J lost 5 bases; unmatched junction nucleotides: 2. As DNA, the CDR3 is TGTGCCATCAAGGGGACAGGGGACGAGCAGTACTTC. Its protein is CAIKGTGDEQYF.

This clonotype showed up many times. The CDR3 sequence is CASSDGWSTGTGPGEQYF. CDR3 in DNA: TGTGCCAGCAGCGACGGTTGGTCTACCGGGACAGGCCCTGGCGAGCAGTACTTC. This chain links TRBV12-3 or TRBV12-4 with TRBJ2-7, with 8 positions matching TRBD1. The CDR3 covers 18 residues. V gave up 6 bases and J gave up 6 bases; unmatched junction bases: 22.

This clonotype was counted between two and nine times. V gene TRBV9 combines with J gene TRBJ2-7; 7 nucleotides agree with TRBD2. This CDR3 has 14 amino acids. CDR1 and CDR2 from the germline V gene are SGDLS and YYNGEE. After removal of 3 bases from V and 1 base from J, the junction contained 4 bases not matched to a gene. CDR3: CASSGGGGSYEQYF. For the CDR3, the DNA is TGTGCCAGCAGCGGGGGGGGAGGTTCCTACGAGCAGTACTTC. Variable domain in full (rest from reference TRBV9 and TRBJ2-7): DSGVTQTPKHLITATGQRVTLRCSPRSGDLSVYWYQQSLDQGLQFLIQYYNGEERAKGNILERFSAQQFPDLHSELNLSSLELGDSALYFCASSGGGGSYEQYFGPGTRLTVT.

The CDR3 DNA is TGTGCCAGCACCGATCACGGGGCAGGGGGCGGCACTGAAGCTTTCTTT. It is translated as CASTDHGAGGGTEAFF. The chain employs TRBV12-3 or TRBV12-4 and TRBJ1-1; 8 positions agree with TRBD1. The ends lost 7 bases at V and 4 bases at J; junction bases unmatched: 14. This CDR3 spans 16 amino acids.

V gene TRBV2 combines with J gene TRBJ1-2, with D unresolved. Germline lookup yields CDR1 SNHLY and CDR2 FYNNEI. The V gene lost 6 bases and the J gene lost 4 bases, with 9 bases spanning the gap. CDR3 length: 12 amino acids. This chain's CDR3 is CASRGLGYGYTF. In DNA form, the CDR3 reads TGTGCCAGCAGAGGATTGGGCTATGGCTACACCTTC.

The chain has TRBV12-3 or TRBV12-4 and TRBJ1-6; D may be TRBD1 (5 bases). The V end was cut by 6 bases, the J end by 9 bases, with 18 bases between. The CDR3 extends over 15 amino acids. The chain's CDR3 is CASRRDPGGGSPLHF. CDR3 sequence (DNA): TGTGCCAGCAGGCGGGACCCGGGGGGAGGTTCACCCCTCCACTTT.

In its sample, this clonotype was seen once. V gene TRBV2 combines with J gene TRBJ2-5; D perhaps matches TRBD2 (6 bases). Germline CDR1 is SNHLY and CDR2 is FYNNEI. The CDR3 sequence is 14 residues long. Deletions cut 7 bases from V and 2 bases from J, with 14 bases between. CDR3 coding DNA: TGTGCCAGCACCAGACCCGGGGGACAAGAGACCCAGTACTTC. Amino acids: CASTRPGGQETQYF.

This clonotype was seen ten or more times. V and J are TRBV2 and TRBJ1-1; D call uncertain. Trimming took 3 bases from V and 6 from J, leaving 17 bases between them. The CDR3 covers 15 residues. The germline V gene has CDR1 SNHLY and CDR2 FYNNEI. The CDR3 reads CASSEHLWDSAEAFF. As DNA, the CDR3 is TGTGCCAGCAGTGAGCACCTCTGGGATAGCGCTGAAGCTTTCTTT.

This clonotype was observed at least ten times. The chain is built from TRBV19 and TRBJ1-1; possible D gene TRBD1, 5 bases. The CDR3 extends over 14 amino acids. With 3 bases removed from V and 1 base from J, the gap between germline ends came to 9 bases. Germline assignment: CDR1 LNHDA and CDR2 SQIVND (reference sequence). The CDR3 DNA is TGTGCCAGTAGTATCACAGGATCGAACACTGAAGCTTTCTTT. This translates into CASSITGSNTEAFF.

This clonotype has a count of ten or more. The gene calls are TRBV2 and TRBJ2-2; the D gene is possibly TRBD2 (5 bases). Trimming removed 7 bases at V and 1 base at J, with 10 bases between. This CDR3 has 14 residues. Germline CDR1 SNHLY, CDR2 FYNNEI. DNA of the CDR3: TGTGCCAGCACGCCCAGCGGGAACACCGGGGAGCTGTTTTTT. Its translation: CASTPSGNTGELFF.

Ten or more counts support this clonotype. V usage is TRBV2 and J usage is TRBJ2-5; D remains unclear. The V and J ends lost 6 bases and 4 bases respectively, with 9 bases between them. This CDR3 has 12 residues. Per germline, CDR1 SNHLY and CDR2 FYNNEI. CDR3 protein: CASSARLETQYF. CDR3 nucleotides: TGTGCCAGCAGCGCTCGATTAGAGACCCAGTACTTC.